Reported below is one TCR beta chain. Antigen specificity is unknown. Via MiXCR, TCRdb re-called the reads, giving one row per CDR3 protein. This table holds some 800,000 distinct CDR3 sequences, 30% to 35% found once. These data originate in a study of T cell repertoires in cytomegalovirus infection. At the level of the study: Well-studied HLA-B-restricted epitopes and recently identified HLA-C-restricted epitopes of CMV were both used in the study. It was the public TCR beta signatures that indicated both CMV infection and matching HLA type.

The germline V gene encodes CDR1 LNHDA and CDR2 SQIVND (reference sequence). Trimming cost V 8 bases and J 3 bases; bases outside gene matches: 9. The CDR3 covers 14 residues. Study-level findings and limits: HLA-C-restricted CMV clonotypes gave the most frequent clonotype in two of eight donors. CMV carriers having the relevant HLA were flagged by cumulative public TCR beta family frequency.

The V gene is TRBV19, the J gene TRBJ2-7; TRBD2 aligns across 8 bases. The specimen was cultured CD8+ T cells from PBMCs, collected from culture after CMV antigen stimulation. The receptor comes from a human donor in good health (CMV status not recorded). Some clones in this sample may be carry-over from other donors' samples. The CDR3 sequence: CASRTGRGVYEQYF. The CDR3 nucleotides read TGTGCCAGTCGAACAGGGCGGGGGGTCTACGAGCAGTACTTC.